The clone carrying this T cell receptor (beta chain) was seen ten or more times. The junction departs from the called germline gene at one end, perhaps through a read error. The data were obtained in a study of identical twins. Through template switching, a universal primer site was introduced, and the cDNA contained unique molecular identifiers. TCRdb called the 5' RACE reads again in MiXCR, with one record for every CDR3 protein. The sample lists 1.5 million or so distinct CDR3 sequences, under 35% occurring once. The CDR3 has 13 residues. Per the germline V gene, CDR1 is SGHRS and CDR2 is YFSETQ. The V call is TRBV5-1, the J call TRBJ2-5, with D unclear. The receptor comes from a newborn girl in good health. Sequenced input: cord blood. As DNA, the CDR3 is TGTGCCAGCTCTACCGGCAGCCAAGAGACCCAGTACTTC. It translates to CASSTGSQETQYF.